This T cell receptor beta chain was recovered during a study of spatial heterogeneity in lung cancer. Germline loops: CDR1 GTSNPN, CDR2 SVGIG (reference sequence). Trimming cost V 0 bases and J 5 bases, with 13 bases left between them. The CDR3 has 14 amino acids. The library protocol tagged each TCR cDNA with a unique molecular identifier. TCRdb reprocessed the 5' RACE reads via MiXCR and lists one record per CDR3 protein. This sample has some 34,000 distinct CDR3 sequences, with about 7.2% found just once. Time point in this sample: sample taken at primary tumor resection. Whole RNA, isolated from tumor, nontumor lung or frozen PBMC, was sequenced without prior sorting.

The sequences come from PBMCs, collected at surgery. The gene calls are TRBV30 and TRBJ2-5; D may match TRBD1 or TRBD2 (6 bases each). This sequence was found in a female donor with early-stage non-small cell lung cancer. CDR3 DNA: TGTGCCTGGAGTGTAAAGGGGGGAGTCGAGACCCAGTACTTC. Its protein is CAWSVKGGVETQYF.